These 27 T cell receptor beta chains came from one sample sequenced in a study of T cell clonotyping in hematopoietic cell transplantation. Some clones are missing from TCRdb's copy, which holds only in-frame ones; the method was immunoSEQ multiplex PCR. The table has around 11,000 clones, less than 60% seen once; the top ten hold roughly 13%. The sequencing here drew on peripheral blood mononuclear cells, taken 100 days after allogeneic stem cell transplant. The receptor set was obtained from a female patient in her forties or fifties who had an allogeneic stem cell transplant from an unrelated donor, so the T cells may come from the graft donor. Some clones in this sample may be carry-over from other donors' samples.

The chain is built from TRBV29-1 and TRBJ2-7; weak D call: TRBD2 (5 bases). The CDR3 is 12 residues long. Between the trimmed V and J ends, which lost 4 bases and 3 bases, there was a span of 10 bases. Germline assignment: CDR1 SQVTM and CDR2 ANQGSEA. CDR3 in amino acids: CSVARGSYEQYF. For the CDR3, the DNA is TGCAGCGTTGCTCGGGGTAGCTACGAGCAGTACTTC.

The chain joins TRBV30 to TRBJ1-1; D gene uncertain. Germline CDR1 is GTSNPN and CDR2 is SVGIG (reference sequence). The CDR3 contains 13 residues. The V end lost 2 bases, the J end lost 1 base, and 8 bases lay between the germline ends. Here the CDR3 DNA reads TGTGCCTGGAGTTTTCAGTCGAACACTGAAGCTTTCTTT. Protein product: CAWSFQSNTEAFF. Full variable domain (missing parts from reference TRBV30 and TRBJ1-1): SQTIHQWPATLVQPVGSPLSLECTVEGTSNPNLYWYRQAAGRGLQLLFYSVGIGQISSEVPQNLSASRPQDRQFILSSKKLLLSDSGFYLCAWSFQSNTEAFFGQGTRLTVV.

The V call is TRBV6-6, the J call TRBJ2-2; TRBD1 agrees at 8 bases. J was trimmed by 5 bases and V by 8 bases; bases with no gene match: 7. This CDR3 has 14 amino acids. CDR1 MNHNY and CDR2 SVGAGI come from the germline V gene (reference sequence). The CDR3 loop is CASFDRGLTGELFF. Written as DNA, the CDR3 is TGTGCCAGCTTCGACAGGGGTTTAACCGGGGAGCTGTTTTTT.

This clone was detected only a few times. The chain joins TRBV5-8 to TRBJ2-7, with 8 bases matching TRBD1. Losses at the gene ends were 2 bases for V and 3 bases for J; bases not matched to a gene: 4. Germline loops: CDR1 SGHTS, CDR2 YDEGEE. The CDR3 length is 14 residues. CDR3 sequence: CASSFPDRDYEQYF. Here the CDR3 DNA reads TGTGCCAGCAGCTTCCCGGACAGGGACTACGAGCAGTACTTC.

This clone was counted a few times. The chain employs TRBV4-2 and TRBJ2-2; no reliable D call. V dropped 4 bases and J dropped 3 bases, with 3 bases sitting between them. CDR1 and CDR2 (germline): LGHNA, YNFKEQ. The CDR3 sequence is 12 residues long. The CDR3 protein is CASSPDTGELFF. The CDR3 DNA sequence: TGTGCCAGCAGCCCCGACACCGGGGAGCTGTTTTTT.

The gene calls are TRBV4-2 and TRBJ2-5; no reliable D call. Germline CDR1 LGHNA, CDR2 YNFKEQ. Trimming took off 1 base at V and 1 base at J, with 7 bases between the two ends. CDR3 size: 14 residues. The CDR3 sequence is CASSQGRRQETQYF. The CDR3 bases are TGTGCCAGCAGCCAAGGGCGGCGCCAAGAGACCCAGTACTTC.

This clone was seen a few times. As DNA, the CDR3 is TGCAGCGTGGGTAGAGAAAAACTGTTTTTT. Its protein product is CSVGREKLFF. The gene calls are TRBV29-1 and TRBJ1-4; D uncertain. Germline lookup yields CDR1 SQVTM and CDR2 ANQGSEA. The V and J ends lost 6 bases and 8 bases respectively, with 7 bases between them. The CDR3 consists of 10 residues.

This rearrangement joins TRBV5-6 to TRBJ2-6; TRBD1 is a possible D gene (6 bases). The CDR3 contains 18 residues. The germline V and J ends were trimmed by 1 base and 2 bases, with 16 bases remaining between them. Germline loops: CDR1 SGHDT, CDR2 YYEEEE. CDR3 in amino acids: CASSLYQGPRAGANVLTF. The CDR3 nucleotides read TGTGCCAGCAGCTTGTATCAGGGGCCGCGAGCTGGGGCCAACGTCCTGACTTTC.

The chain carries TRBV28 and TRBJ2-3; D is uncertain. CDR1 is MDHEN, CDR2 SYDVKM, per germline. The V and J ends lost 1 base and 1 base respectively, with 6 bases between them. The CDR3 runs to 14 residues. In DNA, the CDR3 is TGTGCCAGCAGTTTATTCGCCGGCACAGATACGCAGTATTTT. It codes for CASSLFAGTDTQYF.

This clone was counted a single time. This rearrangement joins TRBV28 to TRBJ1-3; D remains unclear. This CDR3 contains 12 residues. V shed 4 bases and J shed 3 bases, with 4 bases lying between them. Per the germline V gene, CDR1 is MDHEN and CDR2 is SYDVKM. CDR3 residues: CASSWIGNTIYF. The CDR3 DNA reads TGTGCCAGCAGTTGGATTGGAAACACCATATATTTT.

The chain combines TRBV6-1 with TRBJ1-6; D perhaps matches TRBD1 (5 bases). There are 16 residues in the CDR3. V lost 1 base, J lost 0 bases, and 7 bases lay in between. Looked up from germline, CDR1 is MNHNS and CDR2 is SASEGT. CDR3 bases: TGTGCCAGCAGTGAAGACAGGAGCTCCTATAATTCACCCCTCCACTTT. Its translation is CASSEDRSSYNSPLHF.

This clone was counted only a few times. CDR3 in amino acids: CASSLLGVGETQYF. In DNA form, the CDR3 reads TGCGCCAGCAGCCTTTTGGGGGTTGGGGAGACCCAGTACTTC. This chain joins TRBV4-1 and TRBJ2-5; possibly TRBD1 or TRBD2 for D (5 bases each). This CDR3 region has 14 residues. The germline V and J ends were trimmed by 4 bases and 5 bases, with 14 bases remaining between them. Germline assignment: CDR1 MGHRA and CDR2 YSYEKL.

The chain has TRBV6-5 and TRBJ2-5, with TRBD1 matching over 7 bases. V trimming: 4 bases; J trimming: 3 bases; junction bases outside the gene matches: 5. Per the germline V gene, CDR1 is MNHEY and CDR2 is SVGAGI. This CDR3 contains 14 residues. This CDR3 is CASSSLDREETQYF. CDR3 nucleotides: TGTGCCAGCAGTTCCTTAGACAGGGAAGAGACCCAGTACTTC.

The chain links TRBV7-6 to TRBJ1-6; a weak D match, TRBD1 (6 bases). Germline CDR1 SGHVS, CDR2 FNYEAQ. CDR3 size: 14 residues. V was shortened by 4 bases and J by 6 bases, with 10 bases between the two germline ends. CDR3 protein: CASSSNRVNSPLHF. The CDR3 nucleotides read TGTGCCAGCAGCTCCAACAGGGTTAATTCACCCCTCCACTTT.

The V gene is TRBV25-1, the J gene TRBJ2-7; D may be TRBD1 or TRBD2 (5 bases each). The germline CDR1 and CDR2 sequences are MGHDK and SYGVNS. This CDR3 is built from 14 residues. V was shortened by 5 bases and J by 1 base, with 12 bases between the two germline ends. The DNA of the CDR3 is TGTGCCAGCAGTATCGGGGCCAGTTCCTACGAGCAGTACTTC. Translation gives CASSIGASSYEQYF.

This clone was picked up one time. J is TRBJ2-4 and V is TRBV13; D remains ambiguous. Germline CDR1 PRHDT, CDR2 FYEKMQ (reference sequence). The V gene lost 5 bases and the J gene lost 1 base, with 21 bases spanning the gap. This CDR3 has 18 amino acids. As DNA, the CDR3 is TGTGCCAGCAGCCAAAATTGGGGTTTCCAAGGGGCCAAAAACATTCAGTACTTC. This gives the protein CASSQNWGFQGAKNIQYF. Full variable domain (outside the CDR3, taken from reference TRBV13 and TRBJ2-4): AAGVIQSPRHLIKEKRETATLKCYPIPRHDTVYWYQQGPGQDPQFLISFYEKMQSDKGSIPDRFSAQQFSDYHSELNMSSLELGDSALYFCASSQNWGFQGAKNIQYFGAGTRLSVL.

This sequence joins TRBV5-8 and TRBJ1-2; D gene unclear. Germline V CDR1 and CDR2: SGHTS, YDEGEE. This CDR3 is 16 amino acids long. V lost 4 bases to trimming and J lost 4 bases, with 20 bases between them. CDR3 nucleotides: TGTGCCAGCAGCCTCCGAGCCGTGACATACCTCTATGGCTACACCTTC. It specifies CASSLRAVTYLYGYTF.

This chain joins TRBV5-6 and TRBJ1-4; 9 bases match TRBD1. CDR1 and CDR2 (germline): SGHDT, YYEEEE. V dropped 2 bases and J dropped 13; count of bases not matched to a gene: 12. The CDR3 is made up of 15 amino acids. CDR3 in DNA: TGTGCCAGCAGCTTACAACAGGGGGCCCCGGGAGGACTGTTTTTT. The encoded protein is CASSLQQGAPGGLFF.

The chain recombines TRBV7-8 with TRBJ1-2; D might be TRBD1 (6 bases). The germline V gene encodes CDR1 SGHVS and CDR2 FQNEAQ. Deletions cut 2 bases from V and 6 bases from J, with 10 bases between. The CDR3 sequence is 13 residues long. CDR3 residues: CASSLWAGDGYTF. CDR3 DNA: TGTGCCAGCAGCTTATGGGCAGGGGATGGCTACACCTTC. Combining the CDR3 with reference TRBV7-8 and TRBJ1-2 gives the whole variable domain GAGVSQSPRYKVAKRGQDVALRCDPISGHVSLFWYQQALGQGPEFLTYFQNEAQLDKSGLPSDRFFAERPEGSVSTLKIQRTQQEDSAVYLCASSLWAGDGYTFGSGTRLTVV.

The V call is TRBV7-9, the J call TRBJ1-4; unclear D gene. The CDR3 length is 12 residues. Per the germline V gene, CDR1 is SEHNR and CDR2 is FQNEAQ (reference sequence). V lost 2 bases, J lost 5 bases, and 3 bases lay in between. CDR3 region: CASSLPNEKLFF. In DNA form, the CDR3 reads TGTGCCAGCAGCTTACCGAATGAAAAACTGTTTTTT.

This clone was picked up a small number of times. The chain has TRBV10-3 and TRBJ1-2; no clear D. Germline V gene sequence: CDR1 ENHRY, CDR2 SYGVKD. Trimming stripped 3 bases from V and 0 bases from J, with 11 bases between. This CDR3 has 15 amino acids. CDR3 nucleotide sequence: TGTGCCATCAGTGATATCGAGGGTTCTAACTATGGCTACACCTTC. Protein product: CAISDIEGSNYGYTF.

Comments on this clone: A read error may account for a junction end that differs from germline. The genes are TRBV30 and TRBJ1-4; TRBD1 matches at 8 bases. The V gene's germline CDR1 is GTSNPN and CDR2 SVGIG (reference sequence). The CDR3 consists of 13 residues. The CDR3 nucleotides read TGCGCCTGGACAAACAGGGGGAATGAAAAACTGTTTTTT. Its translation is CAWTNRGNEKLFF.

The CDR3 DNA follows: TGTGCCAGCAAAGAGGCTAACTATGGCTACACCTTC. Protein: CASKEANYGYTF. The rearrangement links TRBV6-5 to TRBJ1-2; D uncertain. Per germline, CDR1 MNHEY and CDR2 SVGAGI. This CDR3 has 12 residues. With 7 bases removed from V and 0 bases from J, the gap between germline ends came to 6 bases.

This clone was detected a few times. The J gene is TRBJ1-1, the V gene TRBV7-3; D remains ambiguous. The CDR3 covers 13 residues. Germline lookup yields CDR1 SGHTA and CDR2 FQGTGA. Deletions cut 0 bases from V and 3 bases from J, with 5 bases between. This CDR3 reads CASSLTRDTEAFF. The CDR3 DNA is TGTGCCAGCAGCTTAACTAGGGACACTGAAGCTTTCTTT.

The chain couples TRBV5-4 to TRBJ1-1; D not resolved. Trimming removed 0 bases at V and 0 bases at J, with 0 bases between. From germline, CDR1 is SGHNT and CDR2 YYREEE (reference sequence). The CDR3 extends over 12 amino acids. CDR3 sequence reads: CASSLVNTEAFF. The DNA for the CDR3 is TGTGCCAGCAGCTTGGTGAACACTGAAGCTTTCTTT.

This clone was recorded a few times. The chain links TRBV30 to TRBJ1-5, with D unclear. The CDR3 totals 13 residues. With 2 bases removed from V and 4 bases from J, the gap between germline ends came to 9 bases. Germline CDR1 reads GTSNPN; CDR2 reads SVGIG (reference sequence). As DNA, the CDR3 is TGTGCCTGGAGTTATTCGGAAAATCAGCCCCAGCATTTT. Amino acid sequence: CAWSYSENQPQHF.

A note on this clone: Because the CDR3 is missing its conserved closing phenylalanine or tryptophan, this is likely a read error. The CDR3 bases are TGTGCCAGCAGTAGCACCGGGACAAAGTACGAGCAGTACCTC. Residues: CASSSTGTKYEQYL. The chain employs TRBV6-5 and TRBJ2-7; a weak D match, TRBD1 (6 bases). This CDR3 comprises 14 residues. Trimming cost V 5 bases and J 4 bases, with 15 bases left between them. Germline CDR1 is MNHEY and CDR2 is SVGAGI.